The 20 T cell receptor beta chains below come from one sample, sequenced in a study of blood T cell repertoires in COVID-19. Sequencing was performed with immunoSEQ multiplex PCR; in TCRdb, only in-frame clones are kept and a portion is missing. This table holds approximately 130,000 clones, about 90% found once. Material for sequencing was peripheral blood. The origin of the receptors is a woman aged 45-65 years who had recovered from COVID-19.

V is TRBV28 and J is TRBJ1-1, with 9 nucleotides matching TRBD1. Germline lookup yields CDR1 MDHEN and CDR2 SYDVKM. V lost 5 bases and J lost 10; bases outside the gene matches: 8. The CDR3 is 13 residues long. The DNA of the CDR3 is TGTGCCAGCAGTGGGAGACAGGGGGGGACAGCTTTCTTT. This gives the protein CASSGRQGGTAFF.

This clone came up a few times. The rearrangement joins TRBV2 to TRBJ2-2; 14 bases are a match to TRBD2. J lost 6 bases, V lost 5 bases, and 11 bases had no gene match. The CDR3 has 18 residues. Germline CDR1 reads SNHLY; CDR2 reads FYNNEI. The CDR3 bases are TGTGCCAGCAGTCGACTAGCGGGGGGGCTAGGCGTCGCCGGGGAGCTGTTTTTT. Its protein is CASSRLAGGLGVAGELFF.

Turning to this clone: The same CDR3 also results from other DNA sequences found in this sample. The chain uses TRBV5-1 and TRBJ2-7; 7 bases line up with TRBD1. V shed 0 bases and J 3 bases; nucleotides not matched to a gene: 0. CDR3 length: 13 amino acids. CDR1 and CDR2 from the germline V gene are SGHRS and YFSETQ. CDR3 in amino acids: CASSLDRGYEQYF. The CDR3 DNA reads as TGCGCCAGCAGCTTGGACAGGGGCTACGAGCAGTACTTC.

CDR3 DNA sequence: TGCGCCAGCAGCCAACTAGCGGGGGCCTCCTACGAGCAGTACTTC. As protein: CASSQLAGASYEQYF. The chain uses TRBV4-1 and TRBJ2-7, with 10 bases identical to TRBD2. The CDR3 is 15 amino acids. Germline values: CDR1 MGHRA, CDR2 YSYEKL. With V trimmed by 2 bases and J by 0 bases, 1 base remained unmatched.

The rearrangement uses TRBV6-5 and TRBJ1-2; 7 bases map to TRBD1. The CDR3 length is 16 residues. The germline gives CDR1 MNHEY, CDR2 SVGAGI. J lost 6 bases, V lost 0 bases, and 10 bases had no gene match. CDR3 coding DNA: TGTGCCAGCAGTTACTCGATCCGGGTGACAGGGAATGGCTACACCTTC. It codes for CASSYSIRVTGNGYTF.

The J gene is TRBJ2-3, the V gene TRBV30; 9 bases match TRBD2. Germline V gene data show CDR1 as GTSNPN and CDR2 as SVGIG (reference sequence). With 2 bases clipped from V and 0 bases from J, the junction kept 6 bases outside the gene matches. CDR3 length: 16 residues. The CDR3 protein is CAWSTGLADSTDTQYF. CDR3 sequence (DNA): TGTGCCTGGAGTACGGGACTAGCAGATAGCACAGATACGCAGTATTTT.

The J gene is TRBJ1-2, the V gene TRBV9, with D unclear. V was trimmed by 4 bases and J by 4 bases, leaving 8 bases between them. From germline, CDR1 is SGDLS and CDR2 YYNGEE. The CDR3 sequence is 12 residues long. CDR3 sequence reads: CASSLAAYGYTF. DNA for the CDR3: TGTGCCAGCAGCCTGGCGGCCTATGGCTACACCTTC.

The rearrangement joins TRBV27 to TRBJ2-1, with 15 bases that match TRBD2. This CDR3 has 19 residues. CDR1 and CDR2 from the germline V gene are MNHEY and SMNVEV (reference sequence). With V trimmed by 2 bases and J by 10 bases, 15 bases remained unmatched. The CDR3 region has the DNA TGTGCCAGCAGTTTACGGACTAGCGGGAGGGCCTTTAGAACGAAAGAGCAGTTCTTC. Its protein is CASSLRTSGRAFRTKEQFF.

The rearrangement joins TRBV2 to TRBJ1-4; possibly TRBD1 for D (6 bases). The CDR3 contains 16 residues. V lost 6 bases, J lost 0 bases, and 14 bases lay in between. Germline V gene sequence: CDR1 SNHLY, CDR2 FYNNEI. In nucleotides, the CDR3 is TGTGCCAGCAGCGCGACAGGTGGAGCAACTAATGAAAAACTGTTTTTT. Protein product: CASSATGGATNEKLFF.

This clone was counted a single time. J is TRBJ2-5 and V is TRBV19, with no clear D. Germline CDR1 LNHDA, CDR2 SQIVND (reference sequence). V lost 7 bases and J 7 bases, leaving 10 bases between the germline ends. CDR3 length: 11 amino acids. CDR3 region: CASTSERTQYF. The CDR3 DNA reads as TGTGCCAGTACCTCAGAAAGGACCCAGTACTTC.

V and J are TRBV6-4 and TRBJ2-1; the match to TRBD2 covers 10 bases. The germline gives CDR1 MRHNA, CDR2 SNTAGT. The CDR3 runs 15 residues. V lost 3 bases to trimming and J lost 8 bases; unmatched junction nucleotides: 7. CDR3 in DNA: TGTGCCAGCAGTGAGAGCGGGGGGGCCGGGGATGAGCAGTTCTTC. Protein sequence: CASSESGGAGDEQFF.

The chain has TRBV3-1 (or the pseudogene TRBV3-2) and TRBJ2-2; 8 bases are a match to TRBD1. The CDR3 runs 18 residues. V lost 1 base, J lost 5 bases, and 12 bases stayed unmatched. CDR1 LGHDT and CDR2 YNNKEL come from the germline V gene (reference sequence). The DNA for the CDR3 is TGTGCCAGCAGCCAAGGATCGGTCCCAGGGGGCAAAACCGGGGAGCTGTTTTTT. It translates to CASSQGSVPGGKTGELFF.

The chain combines TRBV9 with TRBJ2-7; maybe TRBD1 (7 bases). Between the trimmed V and J ends, which lost 0 bases and 6 bases, there was a span of 22 bases. The length of the CDR3 is 17 residues. Germline V gives CDR1 SGDLS, CDR2 YYNGEE. In DNA form, the CDR3 reads TGTGCCAGCAGCGTAGAGTTGGAGGGGGCAAGGACGGGCGAGCAGTACTTC. Protein product: CASSVELEGARTGEQYF.

The chain links TRBV6-5 to TRBJ1-5; D unclear. V lost 7 bases and J lost 5, with 15 bases in between. Germline V gene lookup returns CDR1 MNHEY and CDR2 SVGAGI. The CDR3 extends over 14 amino acids. In DNA form, the CDR3 reads TGTGCCAGCATTCCTGGGAGTGGTGATCAGCCCCAGCATTTT. Translation gives CASIPGSGDQPQHF.

The rearrangement links TRBV5-6 to TRBJ2-1; 10 bases match TRBD1. The CDR3 length is 17 residues. CDR1 and CDR2 from the germline V gene are SGHDT and YYEEEE. With 0 bases clipped from V and 6 bases from J, the junction kept 9 bases outside the gene matches. CDR3 sequence reads: CASSLGLRDRGLNEQFF. CDR3 nucleotide sequence: TGTGCCAGCAGCTTGGGACTTCGGGACAGGGGTCTCAATGAGCAGTTCTTC.

The J gene is TRBJ2-3, the V gene TRBV15, with 11 nucleotides matching TRBD2. CDR3 length: 15 residues. J gave up 4 bases and V 1 base, and 1 base lay outside the gene matches. The germline V gene encodes CDR1 LNHNV and CDR2 YYDKDF (reference sequence). CDR3 sequence reads: CATSRVAGGPDTQYF. The CDR3 DNA reads as TGTGCCACCAGCAGAGTAGCGGGGGGGCCAGATACGCAGTATTTT.

The chain couples TRBV6-2 or TRBV6-3 to TRBJ2-2, with 7 bases that match TRBD2. Germline V lookup: CDR1 MNHEY, CDR2 SVGEGT. This CDR3 contains 15 residues. With V trimmed by 0 bases and J by 7 bases, 5 bases remained unmatched. CDR3: CASSYSWDYGGELFF. CDR3 nucleotide sequence: TGTGCCAGCAGTTACTCGTGGGACTACGGCGGGGAGCTGTTTTTT.

There are a few counts of this clone. CDR3 residues: CASSPYRGSYGYTF. The CDR3 region has the DNA TGTGCCAGTAGTCCTTACAGGGGTAGCTATGGCTACACCTTC. J is TRBJ1-2 and V is TRBV19; TRBD1 aligns across 7 bases. The CDR3 consists of 14 residues. The germline gives CDR1 LNHDA, CDR2 SQIVND (reference sequence). Germline trimming cut 5 bases from V and 4 bases from J; bases unmatched to any gene: 7.

The gene calls are TRBV9 and TRBJ2-7; D is unresolved. The CDR3 sequence is 14 residues long. V was shortened by 0 bases and J by 0 bases, with 7 bases between the two germline ends. CDR1 is SGDLS and CDR2 is YYNGEE in the germline V gene. This chain's CDR3 is CASSVVSSSYEQYF. In DNA, the CDR3 is TGTGCCAGCAGCGTAGTTTCCTCCTCCTACGAGCAGTACTTC.

This chain uses TRBV7-9 with TRBJ2-3, with a weak D call TRBD1 (7 bases). The CDR3 sequence is 14 residues long. The germline V gene encodes CDR1 SEHNR and CDR2 FQNEAQ (reference sequence). The germline V and J ends were trimmed by 1 base and 4 bases, with 9 bases remaining between them. CDR3 DNA: TGTGCCAGCAGCTTAGTCAGGGGGGCAGATACGCAGTATTTT. Encoded protein: CASSLVRGADTQYF.